These 7 T cell receptor beta chains were sequenced from one sample in a study of blood T cell repertoires in COVID-19. This table comes from immunoSEQ multiplex PCR, and its TCRdb copy is limited to in-frame clones, with some not included. The data hold roughly 110,000 clones, with 86% observed a single time. Sequenced: peripheral blood. These receptors came from a man between 35 and 55 years old with acute or convalescent COVID-19.

V and J are TRBV6-5 and TRBJ2-3; no clear D gene. The germline CDR1 and CDR2 sequences are MNHEY and SVGAGI. The CDR3 is 13 residues long. V lost 4 bases to trimming and J lost 4 bases, with 9 bases between them. The CDR3 protein is CASSSPESDTQYF. In DNA, the CDR3 is TGTGCCAGCAGTTCCCCGGAGTCAGATACGCAGTATTTT.

The J gene is TRBJ1-2, the V gene TRBV12-5, with D maybe TRBD1 (5 bases). Germline V gene lookup returns CDR1 LGHNT and CDR2 FRNRAP. Trimming cost V 3 bases and J 6 bases, with 20 bases left between them. The CDR3 is made up of 16 amino acids. The CDR3 loop reads CASGFEKTPPRDGYTF. CDR3 nucleotides: TGTGCTAGTGGTTTCGAGAAGACTCCTCCCAGGGATGGCTACACCTTC.

The chain links TRBV20-1 to TRBJ2-1; 9 bases line up with TRBD2. Germline assignment: CDR1 DFQATT and CDR2 SNEGSKA (reference sequence). This CDR3 region has 17 residues. The junction had 12 bases not matched to a gene; V was cut back by 3 bases and J by 3 bases. The CDR3 sequence is CSASRGLASGIYNEQFF. CDR3 nucleotide sequence: TGCAGTGCTAGTAGGGGCCTCGCTAGCGGGATCTACAATGAGCAGTTCTTC.

In this sample, this clone turned up a few times. The chain is built from TRBV5-1 and TRBJ1-2; 10 bases match TRBD1. Trimming removed 1 base from V and 4 bases from J; junction bases left unmatched: 7. Germline CDR1 reads SGHRS; CDR2 reads YFSETQ. The CDR3 extends over 16 amino acids. CDR3 sequence: CASSLTGTGEAYGYTF. In DNA form, the CDR3 reads TGCGCCAGCAGCTTGACAGGGACAGGGGAGGCCTATGGCTACACCTTC.

This chain links TRBV27 with TRBJ2-2, with D possibly being TRBD1 (6 bases). Trimming pared 5 bases from V and 6 bases from J, leaving 10 bases between. The CDR3 is made up of 13 amino acids. Germline CDR1 and CDR2: MNHEY and SMNVEV (reference sequence). CDR3 region: CASSKTGPGELFF. The CDR3 region has the DNA TGTGCCAGCAGTAAAACAGGGCCCGGGGAGCTGTTTTTT.

This chain links TRBV5-5 with TRBJ1-1; D call uncertain. The CDR3 has 14 amino acids. The germline gives CDR1 SGHKS, CDR2 YYEKEE (reference sequence). V shed 4 bases and J shed 6 bases, with 16 bases lying between them. The CDR3 coding sequence is TGTGCCAGCAGCCTTCGAGTAGTTGTGCCTGAAGCTTTCTTT. Its protein is CASSLRVVVPEAFF.

V gene TRBV30 combines with J gene TRBJ2-3; a weak D match, TRBD1 (5 bases). Trimming removed 2 bases from V and 5 bases from J, with 20 bases in between. The CDR3 has 16 amino acids. The germline CDR1 and CDR2 sequences are GTSNPN and SVGIG (reference sequence). CDR3 bases: TGTGCCTGGAGTCCACCCCGTCAGGGTTTGAAAGATACGCAGTATTTT. The encoded protein is CAWSPPRQGLKDTQYF.